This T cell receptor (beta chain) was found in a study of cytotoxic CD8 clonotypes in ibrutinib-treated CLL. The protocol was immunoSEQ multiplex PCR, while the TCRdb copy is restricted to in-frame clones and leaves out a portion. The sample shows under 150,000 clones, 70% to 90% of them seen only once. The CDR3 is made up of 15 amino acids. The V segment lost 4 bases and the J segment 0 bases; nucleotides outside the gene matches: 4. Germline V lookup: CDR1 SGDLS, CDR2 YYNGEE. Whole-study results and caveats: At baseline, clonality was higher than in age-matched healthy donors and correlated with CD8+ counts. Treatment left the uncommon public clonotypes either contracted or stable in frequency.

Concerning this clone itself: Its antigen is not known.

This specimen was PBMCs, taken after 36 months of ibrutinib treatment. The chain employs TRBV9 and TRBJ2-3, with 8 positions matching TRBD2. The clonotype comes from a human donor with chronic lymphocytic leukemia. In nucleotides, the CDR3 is TGTGCCAGCAGCCCGACTAGCGTTAGCACAGATACGCAGTATTTT. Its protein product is CASSPTSVSTDTQYF.